This is a list of T cell receptor beta chains from one sample in a study of read filtering for tumor transcriptome and immune sequencing. A single record per CDR3 protein comes from TCRdb applying MiXCR to the reads. The sample comprises approximately 25,000 distinct CDR3 sequences, about 15% of which are singletons, and around two fifths rests with the top ten. Material for sequencing was a population of CD138-negative cells sorted from bone marrow. The source is a donor at least 40 years old with multiple myeloma. CDR3s include the opening cysteine and the closing phenylalanine or tryptophan. The order of the fields is J gene, V gene, clone size, D gene, CDR3 DNA, CDR3 protein. D genes are given only for firm matches. Where a row states a size, it is once, few, many or the class of an expanded clone; other rows omit it.

j_gene: TRBJ2-7; v_gene: TRBV14; abundance: many; d_gene: TRBD2; CDR3nt: TGTGCCAGCAGCCACCTGCCGGGACTAGCGGGAAGCTCCTACGAGCAGTACTTC; CDR3aa: CASSHLPGLAGSSYEQYF
j_gene: TRBJ2-1; v_gene: TRBV6-2/TRBV6-3; abundance: many; d_gene: -; CDR3nt: TGTGCCAGCAGTTACTCCCGGGACTTCCTATATTACAATGAGCAGTTCTTC; CDR3aa: CASSYSRDFLYYNEQFF
j_gene: TRBJ2-4; v_gene: TRBV5-4; abundance: many; d_gene: TRBD2; CDR3nt: TGTGCCAGCAGTTATCGACTAGCGGGAGGAGCCAAAAACATTCAGTACTTC; CDR3aa: CASSYRLAGGAKNIQYF
j_gene: TRBJ2-1; v_gene: TRBV5-1; abundance: many; d_gene: TRBD2; CDR3nt: TGCGCCAGCAGCTTGGTTGGAGCGGGAGGGCCCAATGAGCAGTTCTTC; CDR3aa: CASSLVGAGGPNEQFF
j_gene: TRBJ1-6; v_gene: TRBV2; abundance: many; d_gene: -; CDR3nt: TGTGCCAGCAGTGAAACAGCCCCAAGCTCCTATAATTCACCCCTCCACTTT; CDR3aa: CASSETAPSSYNSPLHF
j_gene: TRBJ2-3; v_gene: TRBV15; abundance: many; d_gene: -; CDR3nt: TGTGCCACCGGGGGGTCGGGGCCTGATACGCAGTATTTT; CDR3aa: CATGGSGPDTQYF
j_gene: TRBJ2-1; v_gene: TRBV23-1; abundance: many; d_gene: TRBD2; CDR3nt: TGCGCCAGCAGTCAATCGAGGAAAGGGACTAGCGGGATGGGTGAGCAGTTCTTC; CDR3aa: CASSQSRKGTSGMGEQFF
j_gene: TRBJ2-2; v_gene: TRBV14; abundance: few; d_gene: TRBD2; CDR3nt: TGTGCCAGCAGCCGCGATCTAGCGGGAGGGCCTTCGAACACCGTGGAGCTGTTTTTT; CDR3aa: CASSRDLAGGPSNTVELFF
j_gene: TRBJ2-1; v_gene: TRBV24-1; abundance: many; d_gene: TRBD2; CDR3nt: TGTGCCACCAGTGATTTAGGGCTAGCGGACCCCTACAATGAGCAGTTCTTC; CDR3aa: CATSDLGLADPYNEQFF
j_gene: TRBJ1-1; v_gene: TRBV7-9; abundance: -; d_gene: -; CDR3nt: TGTGCCAGCAGCCCCCCGGAACTGAACACTGAAGCTTTCTTT; CDR3aa: CASSPPELNTEAFF